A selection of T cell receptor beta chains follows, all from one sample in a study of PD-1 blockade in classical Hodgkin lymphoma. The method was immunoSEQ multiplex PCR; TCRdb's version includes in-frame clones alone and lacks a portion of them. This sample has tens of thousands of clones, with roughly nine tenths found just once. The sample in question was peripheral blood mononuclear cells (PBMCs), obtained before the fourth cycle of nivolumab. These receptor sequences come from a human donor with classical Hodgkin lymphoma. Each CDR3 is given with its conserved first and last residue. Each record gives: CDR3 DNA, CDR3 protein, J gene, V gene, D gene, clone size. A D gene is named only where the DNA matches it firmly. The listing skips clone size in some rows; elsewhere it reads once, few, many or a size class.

CDR3 DNA: TGTGCCAGCAGTTTCCAACCGGGAGTAACCTTCGGAAACATTCAGTACTTC; CDR3 protein: CASSFQPGVTFGNIQYF; J gene: TRBJ2-4; V gene: TRBV28; D gene: .; clone size: few
CDR3 DNA: TGTGCCATCACCCCTGGGGGGAGTAGGGTCGAGCAGTACTTC; CDR3 protein: CAITPGGSRVEQYF; J gene: TRBJ2-7; V gene: TRBV10-3; D gene: .; clone size: .
CDR3 DNA: TGTGCCAGCAGCCAAGATGTAGCGGGAGGGCAAGAGACCCAGTACTTC; CDR3 protein: CASSQDVAGGQETQYF; J gene: TRBJ2-5; V gene: TRBV4-2; D gene: TRBD2; clone size: .
CDR3 DNA: TGTGCCAGCAGTTTAGGGACTAGCGGACGCACCGGGGAGCTGTTTTTT; CDR3 protein: CASSLGTSGRTGELFF; J gene: TRBJ2-2; V gene: TRBV27; D gene: TRBD2; clone size: .
CDR3 DNA: TGCGCCAGCAGCCAAGGGACGGGGGACACAGATACGCAGTATTTT; CDR3 protein: CASSQGTGDTDTQYF; J gene: TRBJ2-3; V gene: TRBV4-1; D gene: .; clone size: .
CDR3 DNA: TGTGCCAGCAGCATGACAGGGGACTATGGCTACACCTTC; CDR3 protein: CASSMTGDYGYTF; J gene: TRBJ1-2; V gene: TRBV6-5; D gene: TRBD1; clone size: .
CDR3 DNA: TGTGCCAGCAGCCCTAGCTTCCCAAGCTACGGGATCGCGAACACCGGGGAGCTGTTTTTT; CDR3 protein: CASSPSFPSYGIANTGELFF; J gene: TRBJ2-2; V gene: TRBV11-3; D gene: .; clone size: once
CDR3 DNA: TGTGCCAGCAGCCATTCGACGGGGACAGACTACAATGAGCAGTTCTTC; CDR3 protein: CASSHSTGTDYNEQFF; J gene: TRBJ2-1; V gene: TRBV7-9; D gene: TRBD1; clone size: .
CDR3 DNA: TGTGCCAGCTGGACCGCCGCGCGTGGCTACACCTTC; CDR3 protein: CASWTAARGYTF; J gene: TRBJ1-2; V gene: TRBV6-1; D gene: .; clone size: .
CDR3 DNA: TGTGCCAGCCTTGCGACAGACGAAAAACTGTTTTTT; CDR3 protein: CASLATDEKLFF; J gene: TRBJ1-4; V gene: TRBV2; D gene: .; clone size: .
CDR3 DNA: TGTGCCAGCTCTAAGACAGGGGGTGGAGAGACCCAGTACTTC; CDR3 protein: CASSKTGGGETQYF; J gene: TRBJ2-5; V gene: TRBV18; D gene: TRBD1; clone size: .
CDR3 DNA: TGCGCCAGCAGGACAGGCGGACCCACCGGTGAGCAGTTCTTC; CDR3 protein: CASRTGGPTGEQFF; J gene: TRBJ2-1; V gene: TRBV4-1; D gene: .; clone size: .
CDR3 DNA: TGCGCCAGCAGCTTGCGGGTAGCGGGAAGCTCCTACGAGCAGTACTTC; CDR3 protein: CASSLRVAGSSYEQYF; J gene: TRBJ2-7; V gene: TRBV5-1; D gene: TRBD2; clone size: .
CDR3 DNA: TGTGCCAGCTCCGACCGTAGTACAGATACGCAGTATTTT; CDR3 protein: CASSDRSTDTQYF; J gene: TRBJ2-3; V gene: TRBV18; D gene: .; clone size: .
CDR3 DNA: TGTGCCAGCAGGGGGGACAGGGGGAACTATGGCTACACCTTC; CDR3 protein: CASRGDRGNYGYTF; J gene: TRBJ1-2; V gene: TRBV27; D gene: TRBD1; clone size: .
CDR3 DNA: TGTGCCAGCAGTGCTCTGAGGGACTCTGGAAACACCATATATTTT; CDR3 protein: CASSALRDSGNTIYF; J gene: TRBJ1-3; V gene: TRBV9; D gene: .; clone size: .
CDR3 DNA: TGTGCCAGCAGTTTAACCCCGACAGGGGCGAACCCCGATGGCTACACCTTC; CDR3 protein: CASSLTPTGANPDGYTF; J gene: TRBJ1-2; V gene: TRBV27; D gene: TRBD1; clone size: .
CDR3 DNA: TGTGCCAGCAGTGAAACTGAGCGGGAGGCAGAGACCCAGTACTTC; CDR3 protein: CASSETEREAETQYF; J gene: TRBJ2-5; V gene: TRBV2; D gene: TRBD2; clone size: .
CDR3 DNA: TGTGCCAGCAGAAAAACAGGGGTGGGGAATGAAAAACTGTTTTTT; CDR3 protein: CASRKTGVGNEKLFF; J gene: TRBJ1-4; V gene: TRBV2; D gene: TRBD1; clone size: .
CDR3 DNA: TGTGCCAGCAGTTACTCGACAGGTAGTTTGGATGGCTACACCTTC; CDR3 protein: CASSYSTGSLDGYTF; J gene: TRBJ1-2; V gene: TRBV6-5; D gene: .; clone size: .
CDR3 DNA: TGTGCCAGCAGCTATTACGAGCAGTACTTC; CDR3 protein: CASSYYEQYF; J gene: TRBJ2-7; V gene: TRBV6-1; D gene: .; clone size: .
CDR3 DNA: TGTGCCAGCAGTTTAGGACGGAAGAGCTCTGGGGCCAACGTCCTGACTTTC; CDR3 protein: CASSLGRKSSGANVLTF; J gene: TRBJ2-6; V gene: TRBV2; D gene: .; clone size: .
CDR3 DNA: TGTGCCAGTAGTATAGCTGGACTAGCGGGAGGGAAGAGCTCCTACAATGAGCAGTTCTTC; CDR3 protein: CASSIAGLAGGKSSYNEQFF; J gene: TRBJ2-1; V gene: TRBV19; D gene: TRBD2; clone size: .
CDR3 DNA: TGTGCCAGCAGGAGAGGCGGGACAGGGTCTGAAAAACTGTTTTTT; CDR3 protein: CASRRGGTGSEKLFF; J gene: TRBJ1-4; V gene: TRBV27; D gene: TRBD1; clone size: once
CDR3 DNA: TGTGCCAGCAGCTTAAGGCTGCTGGGGGAGGCTAGCGGGAAGTACGAGCAGTACTTC; CDR3 protein: CASSLRLLGEASGKYEQYF; J gene: TRBJ2-7; V gene: TRBV7-2; D gene: TRBD2; clone size: .
CDR3 DNA: TGTGCCAGCAGTTTCGGGGGGGCTGGACAGCCCCAGCATTTT; CDR3 protein: CASSFGGAGQPQHF; J gene: TRBJ1-5; V gene: TRBV27; D gene: .; clone size: .
CDR3 DNA: TGCGCCAGCAGGCTCACAGGGGGGAACACTGAAGCTTTCTTT; CDR3 protein: CASRLTGGNTEAFF; J gene: TRBJ1-1; V gene: TRBV10-1; D gene: TRBD1; clone size: .
CDR3 DNA: TGTGCCAGCAGCAATGGACTAGCGGGGGGTCTCAGCTCCTACAATGAGCAGTTCTTC; CDR3 protein: CASSNGLAGGLSSYNEQFF; J gene: TRBJ2-1; V gene: TRBV7-9; D gene: TRBD2; clone size: .
CDR3 DNA: TGTGCCAGCTGGGGGGGCGGGAACACAGATACGCAGTATTTT; CDR3 protein: CASWGGGNTDTQYF; J gene: TRBJ2-3; V gene: TRBV7-8; D gene: .; clone size: .
CDR3 DNA: TGTGCCAGTAGTATAGACAGGGGAGGCACCGGGGAGCTGTTTTTT; CDR3 protein: CASSIDRGGTGELFF; J gene: TRBJ2-2; V gene: TRBV19; D gene: .; clone size: .
CDR3 DNA: TGTGCCAGCAGCTACCGACAGGGAAGCACCTACGAGCAGTACTTC; CDR3 protein: CASSYRQGSTYEQYF; J gene: TRBJ2-7; V gene: TRBV11-2; D gene: TRBD1; clone size: .
CDR3 DNA: TGCAGCGCCCGGGAGTTCACAGATACGCAGTATTTT; CDR3 protein: CSAREFTDTQYF; J gene: TRBJ2-3; V gene: TRBV29-1; D gene: .; clone size: .
CDR3 DNA: TGTGCCAGCAGGATAGGGATCTCCACAAATCAGCCCCAGCATTTT; CDR3 protein: CASRIGISTNQPQHF; J gene: TRBJ1-5; V gene: TRBV6-5; D gene: .; clone size: .
CDR3 DNA: TGTGCCAGCAGTGAAGCGGGGACTAGCGGGAGTACAGATACGCAGTATTTT; CDR3 protein: CASSEAGTSGSTDTQYF; J gene: TRBJ2-3; V gene: TRBV2; D gene: TRBD2; clone size: once
CDR3 DNA: TGTGCCAGCAGCTTAGATGGTTCAGGGCTGTATGGCTACACCTTC; CDR3 protein: CASSLDGSGLYGYTF; J gene: TRBJ1-2; V gene: TRBV7-2; D gene: .; clone size: .
CDR3 DNA: TGTGCCAGCAGCCAAGAACGACCGGGACTAGGGATCACAGATACGCAGTATTTT; CDR3 protein: CASSQERPGLGITDTQYF; J gene: TRBJ2-3; V gene: TRBV4-2; D gene: TRBD2; clone size: .
CDR3 DNA: TGTGCCAGCACCCCCCTTGGGGATACGCAGTATTTT; CDR3 protein: CASTPLGDTQYF; J gene: TRBJ2-3; V gene: TRBV5-5; D gene: .; clone size: .
CDR3 DNA: TGCAGCGTTTCGGATAGCGGGGGGGAGGTCTACAATGAGCAGTTCTTC; CDR3 protein: CSVSDSGGEVYNEQFF; J gene: TRBJ2-1; V gene: TRBV29-1; D gene: TRBD2; clone size: .
CDR3 DNA: TGCGCCAGCAGCTTGGATGGACAGTTGCTTCTTGTCGAAAAACTGTTTTTT; CDR3 protein: CASSLDGQLLLVEKLFF; J gene: TRBJ1-4; V gene: TRBV5-1; D gene: .; clone size: .
CDR3 DNA: TGCGCCAGCAGCCGGGACAGCTATGGCCTCGAGCCCCAGCATTTT; CDR3 protein: CASSRDSYGLEPQHF; J gene: TRBJ1-5; V gene: TRBV4-1; D gene: TRBD1; clone size: .
CDR3 DNA: TGCGCCAGCAGCCCCCTCGGAGACTCTTACAATGAGCAGTTCTTC; CDR3 protein: CASSPLGDSYNEQFF; J gene: TRBJ2-1; V gene: TRBV5-1; D gene: .; clone size: .
CDR3 DNA: TGTGCCAGCAGTAGCGGTGGATATACGGGAAATAATTCACCCCTCCACTTT; CDR3 protein: CASSSGGYTGNNSPLHF; J gene: TRBJ1-6; V gene: TRBV25-1; D gene: .; clone size: .
CDR3 DNA: TGTGCCAGCAGTGGGTCCCTAAAATACGAGCAGTACTTC; CDR3 protein: CASSGSLKYEQYF; J gene: TRBJ2-7; V gene: TRBV2; D gene: .; clone size: .
CDR3 DNA: TGCAGCGTTGAAGATCTTCAAGGTCAATCCCCTTCTGGGCAGTACTTC; CDR3 protein: CSVEDLQGQSPSGQYF; J gene: TRBJ2-7; V gene: TRBV29-1; D gene: .; clone size: once
CDR3 DNA: TGTGCCAGCAGTTTTCCCCCCCCTCCGAACACCGGGGAGCTGTTTTTT; CDR3 protein: CASSFPPPPNTGELFF; J gene: TRBJ2-2; V gene: TRBV28; D gene: .; clone size: .
CDR3 DNA: TGTGCCAGCAGTGATAGGAGCGGGGGCGAAGAGGGTGAAGCTTTCTTT; CDR3 protein: CASSDRSGGEEGEAFF; J gene: TRBJ1-1; V gene: TRBV6-1; D gene: .; clone size: .
CDR3 DNA: TGTGCCAGCAGCCAAGATGCTAGCGGGGGTGAGCAGTTCTTC; CDR3 protein: CASSQDASGGEQFF; J gene: TRBJ2-1; V gene: TRBV4-2; D gene: TRBD2; clone size: once
CDR3 DNA: TGTGCCAGCAGTCCCCCGGGACTAGCGGGAGGGGTTGGCAATGAGCAGTTCTTC; CDR3 protein: CASSPPGLAGGVGNEQFF; J gene: TRBJ2-1; V gene: TRBV6-7; D gene: TRBD2; clone size: .
CDR3 DNA: TGTGCCAGCAGTTCTAGAATAACCGGGGAGCTGTTTTTT; CDR3 protein: CASSSRITGELFF; J gene: TRBJ2-2; V gene: TRBV27; D gene: .; clone size: .
CDR3 DNA: TGTGCCAGCAACATGGGGCTGGAAGAGCAGTTCTTC; CDR3 protein: CASNMGLEEQFF; J gene: TRBJ2-1; V gene: TRBV7-8; D gene: .; clone size: .